This T cell receptor beta chain was observed in a study of CD8 T cells in Susac syndrome. Overall study findings and caveats: The study found that Susac CD8+ clonal expansion peaked in TEMRA cells and active patients.

The CDR3 has 13 amino acids. The J segment lost 12 bases and the V segment lost 0 bases, leaving 6 bases of the junction unmatched. Per germline, CDR1 GTSNPN and CDR2 SVGIG (reference sequence). As regards this clonotype: Its specificity is unknown.

After extraction with the RNeasy kit, 0.5 to 1 ug of the RNA was reverse transcribed using random hexamers. It was immunoSEQ multiplex PCR that amplified TCR beta CDR3 across 54 Vbeta and 13 Jbeta. TCRdb independently ran MiXCR on the immunoSEQ multiplex PCR reads; one entry per CDR3 protein. The repertoire holds 100,000 to 150,000 distinct CDR3 sequences, with about 93% as singletons. The gene calls are TRBV30 and TRBJ2-1; 9 nucleotides agree with TRBD1. The sequence was obtained from a human donor with Susac syndrome. The sample comprised CD8+ T cells from PBMCs. The CDR3 DNA reads as TGTGCCTGGAGTGTCGACAGGGGGGGGAGGCAGTTCTTC. Its protein is CAWSVDRGGRQFF.